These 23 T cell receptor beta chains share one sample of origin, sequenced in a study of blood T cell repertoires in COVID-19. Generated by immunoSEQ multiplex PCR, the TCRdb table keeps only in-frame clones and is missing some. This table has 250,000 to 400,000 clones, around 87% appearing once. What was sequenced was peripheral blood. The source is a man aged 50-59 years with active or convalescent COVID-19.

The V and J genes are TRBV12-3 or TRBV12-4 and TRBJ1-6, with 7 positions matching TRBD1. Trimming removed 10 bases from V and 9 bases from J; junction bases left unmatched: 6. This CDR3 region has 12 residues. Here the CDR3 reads CATRGGSSPLHF. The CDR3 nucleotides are TGTGCCACCAGGGGGGGGAGTTCACCCCTCCACTTT.

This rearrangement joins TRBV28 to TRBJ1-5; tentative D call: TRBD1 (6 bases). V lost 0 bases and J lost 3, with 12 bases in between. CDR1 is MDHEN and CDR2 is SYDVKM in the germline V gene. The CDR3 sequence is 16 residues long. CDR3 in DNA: TGTGCCAGCAGTTTATGGGGACAATCAGACAATCAGCCCCAGCATTTT. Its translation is CASSLWGQSDNQPQHF.

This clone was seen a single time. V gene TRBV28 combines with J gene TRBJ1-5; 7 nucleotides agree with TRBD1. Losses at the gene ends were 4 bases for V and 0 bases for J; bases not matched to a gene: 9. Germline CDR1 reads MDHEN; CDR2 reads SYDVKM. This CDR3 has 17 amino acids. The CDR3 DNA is TGTGCCAGCAGTTCCCCGGGACAGCCGAATAGCAATCAGCCCCAGCATTTT. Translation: CASSSPGQPNSNQPQHF. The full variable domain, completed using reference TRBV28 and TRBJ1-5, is DVKVTQSSRYLVKRTGEKVFLECVQDMDHENMFWYRQDPGLGLRLIYFSYDVKMKEKGDIPEGYSVSREKKERFSLILESASTNQTSMYLCASSSPGQPNSNQPQHFGDGTRLSIL.

CDR3 bases: TGTGCCAGTAGTCTGGACAGGGCGGTTGGTCGGGGCTACACCTTC. Its translation: CASSLDRAVGRGYTF. The chain carries TRBV19 and TRBJ1-2, with 8 positions matching TRBD1. J was trimmed by 8 bases and V by 5 bases; bases with no gene match: 13. This CDR3 is built from 15 residues. Germline V gives CDR1 LNHDA, CDR2 SQIVND (reference sequence).

CDR3: CASSPKGTNEKLFF. The CDR3 nucleotides read TGCGCCAGCAGCCCGAAGGGGACTAATGAAAAACTGTTTTTT. This sequence joins TRBV5-1 and TRBJ1-4; tentative D call: TRBD1 (5 bases). The CDR3 covers 14 residues. Between the trimmed V and J ends, which lost 4 bases and 2 bases, there was a span of 9 bases. Looked up from germline, CDR1 is SGHRS and CDR2 is YFSETQ. Looking up the rest from reference TRBV5-1 and TRBJ1-4 gives the full variable domain: KAGVTQTPRYLIKTRGQQVTLSCSPISGHRSVSWYQQTPGQGLQFLFEYFSETQRNKGNFPGRFSGRQFSNSRSEMNVSTLELGDSALYLCASSPKGTNEKLFFGSGTQLSVL.

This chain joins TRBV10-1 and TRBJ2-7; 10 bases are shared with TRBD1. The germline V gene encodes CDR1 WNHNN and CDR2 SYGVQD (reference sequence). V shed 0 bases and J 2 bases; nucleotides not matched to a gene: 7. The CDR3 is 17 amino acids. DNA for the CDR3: TGCGCCAGCAGTGAGTCAGTGGGGACAGGGGTCCCCTACGAGCAGTACTTC. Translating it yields CASSESVGTGVPYEQYF.

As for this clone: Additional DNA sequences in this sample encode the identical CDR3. The CDR3 loop is CASSPNRGDQPQHF. CDR3 DNA sequence: TGTGCCAGCTCACCAAACAGGGGCGATCAGCCCCAGCATTTT. The chain has TRBV18 and TRBJ1-5; 7 nucleotides align to TRBD1. The germline V gene has CDR1 KGHSH and CDR2 LQKENI. The CDR3 is 14 amino acids. The V segment lost 2 bases and the J segment 5 bases; nucleotides outside the gene matches: 3.

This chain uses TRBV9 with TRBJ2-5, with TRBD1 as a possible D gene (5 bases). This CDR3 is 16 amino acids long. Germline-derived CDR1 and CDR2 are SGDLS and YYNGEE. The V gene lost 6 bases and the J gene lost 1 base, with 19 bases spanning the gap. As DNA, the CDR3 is TGTGCCAGCAACTCAGGTCGTCATGGGGCCCAAGAGACCCAGTACTTC. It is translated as CASNSGRHGAQETQYF.

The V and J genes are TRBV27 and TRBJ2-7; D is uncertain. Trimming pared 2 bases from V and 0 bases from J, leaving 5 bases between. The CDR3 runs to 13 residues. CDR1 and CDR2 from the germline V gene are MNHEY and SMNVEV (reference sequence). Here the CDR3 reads CASSLPYSYEQYF. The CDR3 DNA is TGTGCCAGCAGTTTACCCTACTCCTACGAGCAGTACTTC.

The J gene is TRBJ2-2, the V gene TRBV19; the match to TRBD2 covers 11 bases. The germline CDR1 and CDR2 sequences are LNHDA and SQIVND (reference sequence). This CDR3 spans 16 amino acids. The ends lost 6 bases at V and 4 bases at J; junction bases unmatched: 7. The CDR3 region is CASSPIAGGSTGELFF. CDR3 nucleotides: TGTGCCAGTAGCCCTATAGCGGGGGGGAGCACCGGGGAGCTGTTTTTT.

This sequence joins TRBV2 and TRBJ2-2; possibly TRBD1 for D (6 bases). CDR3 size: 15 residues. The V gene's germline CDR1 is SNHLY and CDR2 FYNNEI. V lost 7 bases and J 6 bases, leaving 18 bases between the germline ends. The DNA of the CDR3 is TGTGCCAGCACCTTGGACAGCTCCTCGGCCGGGGAGCTGTTTTTT. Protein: CASTLDSSSAGELFF. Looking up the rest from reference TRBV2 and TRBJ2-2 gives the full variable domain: EPEVTQTPSHQVTQMGQEVILRCVPISNHLYFYWYRQILGQKVEFLVSFYNNEISEKSEIFDDQFSVERPDGSNFTLKIRSTKLEDSAMYFCASTLDSSSAGELFFGEGSRLTVL.

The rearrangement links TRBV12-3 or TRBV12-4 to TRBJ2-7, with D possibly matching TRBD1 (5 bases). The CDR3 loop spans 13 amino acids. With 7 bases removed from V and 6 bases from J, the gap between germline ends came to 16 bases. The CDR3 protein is CASTPPGSFEQYF. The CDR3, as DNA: TGTGCCAGCACTCCCCCAGGGTCTTTCGAGCAGTACTTC.

The CDR3 sequence: CASSELRDRGPLAGNTIYF. DNA for the CDR3: TGTGCCAGCAGCGAACTCCGCGACAGGGGGCCTCTCGCTGGAAACACCATATATTTT. This chain uses TRBV2 with TRBJ1-3, with 10 bases fitting TRBD1. Trimming cost V 6 bases and J 2 bases; bases outside gene matches: 16. Germline V gene lookup returns CDR1 SNHLY and CDR2 FYNNEI. This CDR3 is built from 19 residues. The full variable domain, its missing parts supplied by reference TRBV2 and TRBJ1-3, is EPEVTQTPSHQVTQMGQEVILRCVPISNHLYFYWYRQILGQKVEFLVSFYNNEISEKSEIFDDQFSVERPDGSNFTLKIRSTKLEDSAMYFCASSELRDRGPLAGNTIYFGEGSWLTVV.

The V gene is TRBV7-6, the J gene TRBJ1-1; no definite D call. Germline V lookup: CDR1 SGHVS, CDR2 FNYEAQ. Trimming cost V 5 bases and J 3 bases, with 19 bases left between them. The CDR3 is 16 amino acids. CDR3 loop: CASSGRAGEMDTEAFF. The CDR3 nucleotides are TGTGCCAGCAGCGGCCGTGCGGGAGAAATGGACACTGAAGCTTTCTTT.

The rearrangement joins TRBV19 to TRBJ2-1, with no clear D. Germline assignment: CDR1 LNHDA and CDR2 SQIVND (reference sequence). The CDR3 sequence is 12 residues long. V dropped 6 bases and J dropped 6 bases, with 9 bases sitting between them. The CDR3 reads CASRRMGNEQFF. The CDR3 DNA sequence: TGTGCCAGTAGGAGGATGGGCAATGAGCAGTTCTTC.

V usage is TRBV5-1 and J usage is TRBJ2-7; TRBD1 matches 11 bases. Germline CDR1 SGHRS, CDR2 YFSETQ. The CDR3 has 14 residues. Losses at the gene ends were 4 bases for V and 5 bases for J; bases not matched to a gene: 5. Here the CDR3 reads CASSRTGGLDEQYF. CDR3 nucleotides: TGCGCCAGCAGCCGGACAGGGGGCCTGGACGAGCAGTACTTC.

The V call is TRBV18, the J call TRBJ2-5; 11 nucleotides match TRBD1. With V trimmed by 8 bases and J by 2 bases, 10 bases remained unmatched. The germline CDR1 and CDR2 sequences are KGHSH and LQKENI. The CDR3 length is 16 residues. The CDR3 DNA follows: TGTGCCAGCCTTGGGACAGGGGGAACTCTACAAGAGACCCAGTACTTC. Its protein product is CASLGTGGTLQETQYF.

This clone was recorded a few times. The CDR3 region has the DNA TGTGCCAGCAGCCAAGATCGAGGACAGGGTGTTGCAAAACTGTTTTTT. Protein: CASSQDRGQGVAKLFF. V gene TRBV14 combines with J gene TRBJ1-4, with TRBD1 matching over 8 bases. The CDR3 spans 16 residues. V was clipped by 0 bases and J by 10 bases; unmatched bases: 10. The germline V gene has CDR1 SGHDN and CDR2 FVKESK.

CDR3 region: CASTFTGTTNYGYTF. The CDR3 DNA sequence: TGTGCCAGCACCTTTACCGGGACAACTAACTATGGCTACACCTTC. This chain connects TRBV28 to TRBJ1-2; D is perhaps TRBD1 (6 bases). V was clipped by 7 bases and J by 0 bases, with 15 bases between them. CDR3 size: 15 residues. Germline V gene data show CDR1 as MDHEN and CDR2 as SYDVKM.

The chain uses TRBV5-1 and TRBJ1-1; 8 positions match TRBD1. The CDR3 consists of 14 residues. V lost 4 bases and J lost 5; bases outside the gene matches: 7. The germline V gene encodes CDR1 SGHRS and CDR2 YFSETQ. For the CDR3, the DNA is TGCGCCAGCAGCACCGGGACAGGTGGAACTGAAGCTTTCTTT. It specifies CASSTGTGGTEAFF.

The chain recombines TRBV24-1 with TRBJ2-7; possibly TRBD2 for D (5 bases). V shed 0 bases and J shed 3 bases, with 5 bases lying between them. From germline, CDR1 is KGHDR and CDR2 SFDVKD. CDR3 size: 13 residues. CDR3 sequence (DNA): TGTGCCACCAGTGATTTGGGGAGCTACGAGCAGTACTTC. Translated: CATSDLGSYEQYF.

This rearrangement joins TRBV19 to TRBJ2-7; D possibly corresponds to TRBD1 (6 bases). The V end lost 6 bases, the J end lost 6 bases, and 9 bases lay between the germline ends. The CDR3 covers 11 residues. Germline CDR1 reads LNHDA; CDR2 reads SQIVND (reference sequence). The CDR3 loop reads CASSNRVEQYF. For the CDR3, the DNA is TGTGCCAGTAGCAACAGGGTCGAGCAGTACTTC.

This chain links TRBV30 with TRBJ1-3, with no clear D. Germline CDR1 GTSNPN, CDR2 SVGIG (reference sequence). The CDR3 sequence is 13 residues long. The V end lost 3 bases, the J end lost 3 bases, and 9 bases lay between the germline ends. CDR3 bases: TGTGCCTGGAGCGGTGTAGTTGGAAACACCATATATTTT. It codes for CAWSGVVGNTIYF.